Each of the 29 T cell receptor beta chains below was sequenced from the same sample in a study of blood T cell repertoires in COVID-19. The data were produced by immunoSEQ multiplex PCR, yet TCRdb's version contains in-frame clones alone and is incomplete. The repertoire holds around 300,000 clones, with around 90% as singletons. Sequenced: peripheral blood. The receptors were gathered from a man younger than 30 with active or convalescent COVID-19.

This chain's CDR3 is CASSPSLARGETQYF. In DNA, the CDR3 is TGTGCCAGCAGCCCCAGTTTAGCGAGGGGGGAGACCCAGTACTTC. This chain connects TRBV9 to TRBJ2-5, with D perhaps matching TRBD1 (6 bases). Germline assignment: CDR1 SGDLS and CDR2 YYNGEE. With 4 bases removed from V and 5 bases from J, the gap between germline ends came to 18 bases. CDR3 length equals 15 residues.

This rearrangement joins TRBV5-4 to TRBJ1-1, with TRBD1 as a possible D gene (6 bases). V gave up 0 bases and J gave up 3 bases, with 6 bases separating them. Germline CDR1 reads SGHNT; CDR2 reads YYREEE (reference sequence). This CDR3 spans 13 amino acids. CDR3 in DNA: TGTGCCAGCAGCTTGGCAGGGGACACTGAAGCTTTCTTT. Its translation is CASSLAGDTEAFF.

This chain's CDR3 is CASSSRHPSYNSPLHF. The CDR3 DNA is TGTGCCAGCAGCTCGCGACATCCCTCCTATAATTCACCCCTCCACTTT. The chain has TRBV7-2 and TRBJ1-6, with D unresolved. Trimming took 4 bases from V and 0 from J, leaving 10 bases between them. CDR1 and CDR2 from the germline V gene are SGHTA and FQGNSA. This CDR3 has 16 amino acids.

The V and J genes are TRBV5-6 and TRBJ2-7; D remains unclear. V lost 0 bases, J lost 4 bases, and 2 bases lay in between. CDR3 length equals 11 residues. The germline gives CDR1 SGHDT, CDR2 YYEEEE. CDR3 nucleotides: TGTGCCAGCAGCTTGGCGTACGAGCAGTACTTC. Translating gives CASSLAYEQYF.

The J gene is TRBJ2-5, the V gene TRBV19; 16 bases map to TRBD2. Germline CDR1 reads LNHDA; CDR2 reads SQIVND (reference sequence). V lost 5 bases and J lost 5; bases outside the gene matches: 14. This CDR3 is built from 19 residues. CDR3 sequence reads: CASSPSPGTSGGADETQYF. For the CDR3, the DNA is TGTGCCAGTAGTCCCAGTCCCGGGACTAGCGGGGGGGCGGATGAGACCCAGTACTTC.

The chain recombines TRBV13 with TRBJ1-6; D gene uncertain. CDR3 size: 16 residues. Germline lookup yields CDR1 PRHDT and CDR2 FYEKMQ (reference sequence). V shed 5 bases and J shed 0 bases, with 11 bases lying between them. Here the CDR3 DNA reads TGTGCCAGCAGCGACGCACAGAGCTCCTATAATTCACCCCTCCACTTT. Translated: CASSDAQSSYNSPLHF.

This rearrangement joins TRBV2 to TRBJ2-5; possible D gene TRBD1, 5 bases. This CDR3 has 13 amino acids. Germline V gene lookup returns CDR1 SNHLY and CDR2 FYNNEI. V lost 11 bases, J lost 0 bases, and 13 bases lay in between. CDR3 DNA: TGTGCCGTAAAGACAGTGTACCAAGAGACCCAGTACTTC. Protein sequence: CAVKTVYQETQYF. The whole variable domain, remainder taken from reference TRBV2 and TRBJ2-5, is EPEVTQTPSHQVTQMGQEVILRCVPISNHLYFYWYRQILGQKVEFLVSFYNNEISEKSEIFDDQFSVERPDGSNFTLKIRSTKLEDSAMYFCAVKTVYQETQYFGPGTRLLVL.

The genes are TRBV5-6 and TRBJ2-7; D possibly corresponds to TRBD1 (6 bases). The V end lost 2 bases, the J end lost 0 bases, and 12 bases lay between the germline ends. The CDR3 extends over 15 amino acids. Germline loops: CDR1 SGHDT, CDR2 YYEEEE. CDR3 DNA: TGTGCCAGCAGCTTCAGGGACATAAGCTCCTACGAGCAGTACTTC. It translates to CASSFRDISSYEQYF.

This clone came up once. The chain uses TRBV6-5 and TRBJ1-3; D not resolved. Trimming cost V 4 bases and J 0 bases, with 7 bases left between them. In germline, CDR1 is MNHEY, CDR2 SVGAGI. The CDR3 spans 14 residues. The CDR3 sequence: CASSFSYSGNTIYF. The CDR3 DNA reads TGTGCCAGCAGTTTTTCGTACTCTGGAAACACCATATATTTT.

This sequence joins TRBV28 and TRBJ2-3; no clear D gene. The V and J ends lost 6 bases and 3 bases respectively, with 7 bases between them. Per germline, CDR1 MDHEN and CDR2 SYDVKM. The CDR3 is 12 amino acids. CDR3 region: CASSPRTDTQYF. The CDR3 region has the DNA TGTGCCAGCAGCCCCAGAACAGATACGCAGTATTTT.

V gene TRBV4-3 combines with J gene TRBJ1-1, with 8 bases fitting TRBD1. J was trimmed by 6 bases and V by 2 bases; bases with no gene match: 11. CDR1 is LGHNA and CDR2 is YSLEER in the germline V gene. The CDR3 has 16 residues. The CDR3, as DNA: TGCGCCAGCAGCCAACAGACAGGGGCTTTTAGCCCTGAAGCTTTCTTT. It is translated as CASSQQTGAFSPEAFF.

V usage is TRBV2 and J usage is TRBJ1-4, with 8 bases aligning to TRBD1. Germline V lookup: CDR1 SNHLY, CDR2 FYNNEI. J gave up 10 bases and V 4 bases, and 5 bases lay outside the gene matches. The CDR3 has 13 residues. The CDR3 here is CASSGQGQGKLFF. As DNA, the CDR3 is TGTGCCAGCAGTGGACAGGGGCAGGGAAAACTGTTTTTT.

This clone was seen only once. The chain joins TRBV5-1 to TRBJ2-2, with TRBD2 matching over 12 bases. Germline V gives CDR1 SGHRS, CDR2 YFSETQ. The CDR3 has 17 residues. V dropped 3 bases and J dropped 6; count of bases not matched to a gene: 9. CDR3 DNA sequence: TGCGCCAGCAGCTCTCCTAGCGGGGGGGCGAGGGCCGGGGAGCTGTTTTTT. Translating it yields CASSSPSGGARAGELFF.

The chain has TRBV14 and TRBJ2-1; TRBD1 matches 9 bases. The ends lost 0 bases at V and 3 bases at J; junction bases unmatched: 6. Germline V gene lookup returns CDR1 SGHDN and CDR2 FVKESK. The CDR3 loop spans 17 amino acids. The CDR3 loop reads CASSQDSTGGFYNEQFF. The CDR3 nucleotides are TGTGCCAGCAGCCAAGATAGCACAGGGGGCTTCTACAATGAGCAGTTCTTC.

The chain carries TRBV9 and TRBJ2-7, with 7 nucleotides matching TRBD1. The ends lost 2 bases at V and 3 bases at J; junction bases unmatched: 8. The CDR3 covers 15 residues. Germline values: CDR1 SGDLS, CDR2 YYNGEE. CDR3 nucleotides: TGTGCCAGCAGCGTGACCGGGACAGAGGGCTACGAGCAGTACTTC. It codes for CASSVTGTEGYEQYF.

The rearrangement joins TRBV27 to TRBJ2-1; 12 bases are a match to TRBD2. CDR1 MNHEY and CDR2 SMNVEV come from the germline V gene (reference sequence). V lost 4 bases, J lost 10 bases, and 5 bases stayed unmatched. The CDR3 loop spans 14 amino acids. The chain's CDR3 is CASSSSGGAEEQFF. The CDR3 DNA is TGTGCCAGCAGTTCTAGCGGGGGGGCCGAGGAGCAGTTCTTC.

In its sample, this clone was seen once. The V and J genes are TRBV6-5 and TRBJ2-3; 7 bases match TRBD1. This CDR3 has 15 residues. Germline V lookup: CDR1 MNHEY, CDR2 SVGAGI. V lost 8 bases to trimming and J lost 3 bases; unmatched junction nucleotides: 11. CDR3 coding DNA: TGTGCCAGCGGCCAGGGGCAGGGGGTTACAGATACGCAGTATTTT. This sequence encodes CASGQGQGVTDTQYF.

In the case of this clone: This same CDR3 is encoded by further DNA sequences in the sample. The V call is TRBV7-2, the J call TRBJ2-7; D ambiguous. Trimming took 5 bases from V and 0 from J, leaving 5 bases between them. This CDR3 contains 12 residues. The V gene's germline CDR1 is SGHTA and CDR2 FQGNSA. CDR3 coding DNA: TGTGCCAGCAGCCCGAGCTCCTACGAGCAGTACTTC. Its translation is CASSPSSYEQYF.

This chain connects TRBV2 to TRBJ1-3, with D perhaps TRBD1 (6 bases). Trimming pared 4 bases from V and 1 base from J, leaving 11 bases between. Germline V gene lookup returns CDR1 SNHLY and CDR2 FYNNEI. The CDR3 consists of 15 residues. CDR3 in amino acids: CASSGGQPSGNTIYF. Written as DNA, the CDR3 is TGTGCCAGCAGTGGGGGACAACCGTCTGGAAACACCATATATTTT.

This clone has only one observation. The V call is TRBV2, the J call TRBJ1-4, with TRBD1 matching over 9 bases. CDR3 length equals 14 residues. V lost 6 bases to trimming and J lost 1 base; unmatched junction nucleotides: 0. Germline assignment: CDR1 SNHLY and CDR2 FYNNEI. The CDR3 DNA sequence: TGTGCCAGCAGGGGACAGGGAACTAATGAAAAACTGTTTTTT. Translated, it gives CASRGQGTNEKLFF.

This clone was recorded only once. This sequence joins TRBV29-1 and TRBJ1-1; D gene unclear. With 3 bases removed from V and 5 bases from J, the gap between germline ends came to 13 bases. The CDR3 sequence is 13 residues long. The germline V gene encodes CDR1 SQVTM and CDR2 ANQGSEA. CDR3 residues: CSVDNGSGTEAFF. In DNA form, the CDR3 reads TGCAGCGTTGATAACGGGTCGGGTACTGAAGCTTTCTTT.

This chain connects TRBV13 to TRBJ2-2, with D uncertain. The CDR3 runs 14 residues. Looked up from germline, CDR1 is PRHDT and CDR2 is FYEKMQ (reference sequence). With 0 bases removed from V and 5 bases from J, the gap between germline ends came to 7 bases. The CDR3 sequence is CASSLGSGTGELFF. The CDR3 nucleotides are TGTGCCAGCAGCTTAGGGTCCGGGACCGGGGAGCTGTTTTTT.

The V call is TRBV7-2, the J call TRBJ2-1; TRBD2 aligns across 7 bases. Germline V gene data show CDR1 as SGHTA and CDR2 as FQGNSA. There are 13 residues in the CDR3. Unmatched junction bases numbered 5, after V lost 8 bases and J lost 4 bases. CDR3 sequence (DNA): TGTGCCAGCGCCCAGCGGGGTTACAATGAGCAGTTCTTC. Encoded protein: CASAQRGYNEQFF.

J is TRBJ2-3 and V is TRBV4-1, with 9 nucleotides matching TRBD2. The trim removed 0 bases at V and 7 bases at J, leaving 5 bases unmatched. The germline CDR1 and CDR2 sequences are MGHRA and YSYEKL. The CDR3 runs 15 residues. As DNA, the CDR3 is TGCGCCAGCAGCCAAGAGGGCGGGGGGGCCTATACGCAGTATTTT. Protein: CASSQEGGGAYTQYF.

The gene calls are TRBV2 and TRBJ2-1; perhaps TRBD2 as D (5 bases). Trimming took 7 bases from V and 6 from J, leaving 16 bases between them. The CDR3 has 14 residues. Germline lookup yields CDR1 SNHLY and CDR2 FYNNEI. Here the CDR3 reads CASTEDSGPNEQFF. The CDR3, as DNA: TGTGCCAGCACGGAGGACTCCGGACCCAATGAGCAGTTCTTC. Drawing the rest from reference TRBV2 and TRBJ2-1, the complete variable domain is EPEVTQTPSHQVTQMGQEVILRCVPISNHLYFYWYRQILGQKVEFLVSFYNNEISEKSEIFDDQFSVERPDGSNFTLKIRSTKLEDSAMYFCASTEDSGPNEQFFGPGTRLTVL.

CDR3 bases: TGTGCCAGCAGCCCAGACAGGGGACATTGGTCACCCCTCCACTTT. This translates into CASSPDRGHWSPLHF. V usage is TRBV6-2 or TRBV6-3 and J usage is TRBJ1-6, with TRBD1 matching over 8 bases. Trimming cost V 6 bases and J 10 bases; bases outside gene matches: 11. This CDR3 region has 15 residues. From germline, CDR1 is MNHEY and CDR2 SVGEGT.

DNA of the CDR3: TGCAGCTCTGCTTGGGGGGTCTACAATGAGCAGTTCTTC. It translates to CSSAWGVYNEQFF. The rearrangement joins TRBV29-1 to TRBJ2-1, with a weak D call TRBD2 (6 bases). The length of the CDR3 is 13 residues. Germline V gives CDR1 SQVTM, CDR2 ANQGSEA. Trimming took 8 bases from V and 3 from J, leaving 14 bases between them.

This clone was seen many times. V usage is TRBV5-4 and J usage is TRBJ1-1, with unresolved D. Germline CDR1 is SGHNT and CDR2 is YYREEE (reference sequence). CDR3 length: 13 residues. The germline V and J ends were trimmed by 4 bases and 3 bases, with 10 bases remaining between them. DNA for the CDR3: TGTGCCAGCAGCCCCGAGCGGGACACTGAAGCTTTCTTT. As protein: CASSPERDTEAFF.

This sequence joins TRBV2 and TRBJ1-3; TRBD1 might be the D (6 bases). The germline gives CDR1 SNHLY, CDR2 FYNNEI. CDR3 length: 15 residues. Trimming stripped 7 bases from V and 0 bases from J, with 13 bases between. CDR3 nucleotide sequence: TGTGCCAGCACCCTACAGGGTTCCTCTGGAAACACCATATATTTT. Translating it yields CASTLQGSSGNTIYF. Filled out from reference TRBV2 and TRBJ1-3, the complete variable domain reads EPEVTQTPSHQVTQMGQEVILRCVPISNHLYFYWYRQILGQKVEFLVSFYNNEISEKSEIFDDQFSVERPDGSNFTLKIRSTKLEDSAMYFCASTLQGSSGNTIYFGEGSWLTVV.